This T cell receptor beta chain is drawn from a study of blood T cell repertoires in COVID-19. Overall study context: Sources were T cells, B-cell-depleted T cells, or PBMCs; the material itself was cDNA or gDNA.

CDR3 size: 15 residues. CDR1 is SGHTA and CDR2 is FQGNSA in the germline V gene. Trimming shortened V by 2 bases and J by 4 bases, and 12 bases separated the two germline ends. Original analysis: Using reference gene primer amplification, nucleated cell counts were estimated. The assay was immunoSEQ multiplex PCR, and TCRdb's table has in-frame clones only and misses some. That table is the source of V, J and clone size, and D and trimming were worked out from the DNA. The top ten clones hold less than 2% of a sample with some 170,000 clones, approximately 93% of them seen once. The specimen sequenced was peripheral blood. This receptor was identified in an older woman with COVID-19, enrolled during active disease. The rearrangement links TRBV7-2 to TRBJ1-3; D gene ambiguous. The CDR3 DNA reads TGTGCCAGCAGCTTATCCGGGAGAAACGGAAACACCATATATTTT. Translation gives CASSLSGRNGNTIYF.